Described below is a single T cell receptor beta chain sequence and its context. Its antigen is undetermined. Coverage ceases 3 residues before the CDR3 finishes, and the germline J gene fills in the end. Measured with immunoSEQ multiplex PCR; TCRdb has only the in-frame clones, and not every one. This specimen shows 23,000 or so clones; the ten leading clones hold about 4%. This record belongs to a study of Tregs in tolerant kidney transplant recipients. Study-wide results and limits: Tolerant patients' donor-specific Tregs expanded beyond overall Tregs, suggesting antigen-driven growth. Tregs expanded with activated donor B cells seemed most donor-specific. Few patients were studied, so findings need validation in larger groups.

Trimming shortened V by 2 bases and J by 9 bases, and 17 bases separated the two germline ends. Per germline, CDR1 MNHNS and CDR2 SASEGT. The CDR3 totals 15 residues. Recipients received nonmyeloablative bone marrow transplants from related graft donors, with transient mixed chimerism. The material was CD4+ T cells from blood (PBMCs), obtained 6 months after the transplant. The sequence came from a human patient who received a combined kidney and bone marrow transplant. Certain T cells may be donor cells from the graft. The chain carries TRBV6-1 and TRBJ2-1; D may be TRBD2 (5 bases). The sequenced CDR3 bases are TGTGCCAGCAGTGAATACGTCCGAGGGAGCGGTGAG. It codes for CASSEYVRGSGE. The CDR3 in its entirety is CASSEYVRGSGEQFF.